This T cell receptor beta chain was observed in a study of shared clonotypes between healthy human individuals. Study overall: The composition of the donors was a couple of women and a few men aged 18 to 49.

CD8 cells classed as naive were CD45RO-negative and positively selected for CCR7, excluding terminally differentiated effector memory CD45RA+ cells. The V and J ends lost 1 base and 2 bases, in that order; junction bases with no gene match: 6. Germline V gene lookup returns CDR1 SGHDT and CDR2 YYEEEE. The CDR3 is 15 amino acids. General study points: Only a few donors were included, so the genetic and exposure-history diversity represented was limited. Exclusively blood specimens were collected; tissue repertoires likely differ.

In regard to this clone: Antigen specificity is unknown.

Assay: immunoSEQ multiplex PCR; the TCRdb copy retains only in-frame clones and omits some. The profile shows roughly 2,000,000 clones, roughly 95% of them singletons. The genes are TRBV5-6 and TRBJ2-7, with 7 bases fitting TRBD1. Material for sequencing was naive CD8+ T cells sorted from blood. The clonotype was recovered from a man between 18 and 35 years old in good health. The CDR3 DNA reads as TGTGCCAGCAGCTTGACCGACAGGGCACCCTACGAGCAGTACTTC. This sequence encodes CASSLTDRAPYEQYF.